The present T cell receptor beta chain was sequenced within a study of cytomegalovirus exposure and HLA in healthy donors. The study ran its PCR with 60 Vbeta and 13 Jbeta primers. Generated by immunoSEQ multiplex PCR, the TCRdb table keeps only in-frame clones and is missing some. The sample gives around 100,000 clones, approximately 76% of which show up once; about 5.4% is in the top ten. CDR3 size: 13 residues. The ends were cut back, 3 bases at V and 1 base at J, with 8 bases in the middle. Germline loops: CDR1 SGHNT, CDR2 YYREEE (reference sequence). This clonotype originated in a woman under 30 in good health and CMV-seropositive. Sequenced input: PBMCs. The rearrangement links TRBV5-4 to TRBJ2-7; D may be TRBD1 (6 bases). This chain's CDR3 is CASSWTESYEQYF. CDR3 in DNA: TGTGCCAGCAGCTGGACAGAGTCCTACGAGCAGTACTTC.